This is a list of T cell receptor beta chains from one sample in a study of Ad26.COV2.S vaccination and SARS-CoV-2 variants. Generated by immunoSEQ multiplex PCR, the TCRdb table keeps only in-frame clones and is missing some. This table has hundreds of thousands of clones, roughly 90% appearing once. Sequencing used peripheral blood, obtained in a trial of Ad26.COV2.S vaccine versus placebo. These receptors were taken from a person aged 18-65 years who received the Ad26.COV2.S COVID-19 vaccine or a placebo. Each CDR3 is given with its conserved first and last residue. The D gene is left open where the match is weak.

J: TRBJ2-1
D: -
V: TRBV11-2
DNA: TGTGCCAGCAGCTTACAGGTTGGGTCAGCGGACAATGAGCAGTTCTTC
CDR3: CASSLQVGSADNEQFF

J: TRBJ1-1
D: -
V: TRBV19
DNA: TGTGCCAGTAGTCCGCGAACAGGGACGAACACTGAAGCTTTCTTT
CDR3: CASSPRTGTNTEAFF

J: TRBJ2-7
D: -
V: TRBV15
DNA: TGTGCCACCAGCAGAGACCAGGGGGGCACGTGGGAGCAGTACTTC
CDR3: CATSRDQGGTWEQYF

J: TRBJ2-3
D: -
V: TRBV6-5
DNA: TGTGCCAGCAGGGGGGCTAGCACAGATACGCAGTATTTT
CDR3: CASRGASTDTQYF

J: TRBJ1-2
D: -
V: TRBV4-2
DNA: TGTGCCAGCAGCCAAGGAAGGGCGCCGTATGGCTACACCTTC
CDR3: CASSQGRAPYGYTF

J: TRBJ2-2
D: -
V: TRBV19
DNA: TGTGCCAGTAGTATAGATTACCGGGAGCGGGCCGGGGAGCTGTTTTTT
CDR3: CASSIDYRERAGELFF

J: TRBJ2-2
D: -
V: TRBV14
DNA: TGTGCCAGCAGCCAAGATCGGACCGGGGAGCTGTTTTTT
CDR3: CASSQDRTGELFF

J: TRBJ1-2
D: TRBD1
V: TRBV25-1
DNA: TGTGCCAGCAGAAAACAGGGGGCGCTTGGCTACACCTTC
CDR3: CASRKQGALGYTF

J: TRBJ2-1
D: TRBD2
V: TRBV6-2/TRBV6-3
DNA: TGTGCCAGCAGTCCCCATAGCGGGAGCTCCTACAATGAGCAGTTCTTC
CDR3: CASSPHSGSSYNEQFF

J: TRBJ2-7
D: -
V: TRBV7-9
DNA: TGTGCCAGCAGTCATGGGGCAGGGATCGAGCAGTACTTC
CDR3: CASSHGAGIEQYF

J: TRBJ2-1
D: -
V: TRBV11-2
DNA: TGTGCCAGCAGCCGCCGTGGGGGCACCTACAATGAGCAGTTCTTC
CDR3: CASSRRGGTYNEQFF

J: TRBJ2-5
D: -
V: TRBV6-1
DNA: TGTGCCAGCAGTGATCGGGCCCGTCAAGAGACCCAGTACTTC
CDR3: CASSDRARQETQYF

J: TRBJ2-7
D: TRBD1
V: TRBV14
DNA: TGTGCCAGCAGCCAGGTGGACAGGGGGTCCTACGAGCAGTACTTC
CDR3: CASSQVDRGSYEQYF

J: TRBJ1-2
D: TRBD1
V: TRBV6-5
DNA: TGTGCCAGCAGTCCCGATTCTCGGACAGGGTCTGGCTACACCTTC
CDR3: CASSPDSRTGSGYTF

J: TRBJ1-5
D: -
V: TRBV7-2
DNA: TGTGCCAGCAGCGCGATGGGTGGTCAGCCCCAGCATTTT
CDR3: CASSAMGGQPQHF

J: TRBJ1-4
D: -
V: TRBV7-8
DNA: TGTGCCAGCAGCTCCATGACAGAGCCTAATGAAAAACTGTTTTTT
CDR3: CASSSMTEPNEKLFF